This passage covers 3 T cell receptor beta chains from one sample sequenced in a study of response to subunit inactivated influenza vaccine. Using its own MiXCR run on the RT-PCR reads, TCRdb lists one record per CDR3 protein. The sample records approximately 500,000 distinct CDR3 sequences, around 25% being singletons. Separately, the same data were catalogued under a study of T cells expressing NK-cell markers. According to that study: 5'RACE template switching with UMIs generated TCR beta cDNA.

The sequenced sample was CD4+ T cells sorted from PBMCs, obtained 12 days after vaccination. The receptors stem from a man aged 45-65 years who received an inactivated influenza vaccine.

This chain joins TRBV5-1 and TRBJ1-2, with TRBD1 identical over 9 bases. The V segment lost 0 bases and the J segment 7 bases; nucleotides outside the gene matches: 7. This CDR3 spans 15 amino acids. CDR1 and CDR2 (germline): SGHRS, YFSETQ. CDR3: CASSLAPGQGAGYTF. In DNA, the CDR3 is TGCGCCAGCAGCTTGGCACCGGGACAGGGAGCTGGCTACACCTTC.

This clonotype has a handful of counts. CDR3 in DNA: TGTGCCAGCAGTAAGCGGGGACAGGGGTATACGAACACCGGGGAGCTGTTTTTT. Protein sequence: CASSKRGQGYTNTGELFF. The chain links TRBV6-1 to TRBJ2-2; TRBD1 aligns across 10 bases. The CDR3 loop spans 18 amino acids. The germline CDR1 and CDR2 sequences are MNHNS and SASEGT. V dropped 5 bases and J dropped 0; count of bases not matched to a gene: 9.

This chain connects TRBV20-1 to TRBJ1-3; no firm D call. The V and J ends lost 3 bases and 1 base respectively, with 4 bases between them. CDR1 DFQATT and CDR2 SNEGSKA come from the germline V gene (reference sequence). The CDR3 covers 12 residues. DNA of the CDR3: TGCAGTGCTAGGGGGTCTGGAAACACCATATATTTT. This gives the protein CSARGSGNTIYF.